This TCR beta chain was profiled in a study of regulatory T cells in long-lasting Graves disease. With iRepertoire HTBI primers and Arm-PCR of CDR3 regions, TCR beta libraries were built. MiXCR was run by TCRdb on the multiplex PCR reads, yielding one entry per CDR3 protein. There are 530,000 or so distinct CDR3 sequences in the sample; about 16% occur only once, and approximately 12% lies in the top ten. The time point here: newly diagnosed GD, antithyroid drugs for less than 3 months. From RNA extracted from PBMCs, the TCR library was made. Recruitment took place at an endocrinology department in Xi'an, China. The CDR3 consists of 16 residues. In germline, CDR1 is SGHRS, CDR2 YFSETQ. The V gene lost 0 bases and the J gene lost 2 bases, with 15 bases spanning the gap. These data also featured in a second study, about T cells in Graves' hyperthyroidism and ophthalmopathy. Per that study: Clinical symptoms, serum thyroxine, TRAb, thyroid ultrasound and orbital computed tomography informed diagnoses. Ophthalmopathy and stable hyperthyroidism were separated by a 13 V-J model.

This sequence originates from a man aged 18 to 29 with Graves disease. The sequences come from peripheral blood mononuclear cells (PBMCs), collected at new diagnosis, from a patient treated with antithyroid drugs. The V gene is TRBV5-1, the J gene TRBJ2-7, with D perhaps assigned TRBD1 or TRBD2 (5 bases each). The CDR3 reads CASSLAQGSGAYEQYF. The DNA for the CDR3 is TGCGCCAGCAGCTTGGCGCAGGGCTCCGGGGCCTACGAGCAGTACTTC.